Listed below are T cell receptor beta chains from one sample, sequenced in a study of identical twins. TCRdb processed the 5' RACE reads anew with MiXCR; each CDR3 protein has one entry. The table shows roughly 1,500,000 distinct CDR3 sequences, with about 30% occurring only once. Input material: cord blood. Receptors were obtained from a newborn girl in good health. CDR3s include the opening cysteine and the closing phenylalanine or tryptophan. The D gene is left open where the match is weak. Clone size is given for some rows only: seen once, a few or many times, or a class if the clone is expanded.

v_gene: TRBV29-1; j_gene: TRBJ1-2; d_gene: -; abundance: few; CDR3aa: CSVASGAPLGGYTF; CDR3nt: TGCAGCGTTGCATCAGGGGCCCCCTTGGGTGGCTACACCTTC
v_gene: TRBV20-1; j_gene: TRBJ2-7; d_gene: TRBD2; abundance: -; CDR3aa: CSARAGGIYEQYF; CDR3nt: TGCAGTGCCAGAGCGGGAGGGATATACGAGCAGTACTTC
v_gene: TRBV20-1; j_gene: TRBJ1-1; d_gene: -; abundance: -; CDR3aa: CSAGDSRTLGTEAFF; CDR3nt: TGCAGTGCTGGAGATTCCCGGACCTTAGGGACTGAAGCTTTCTTT
v_gene: TRBV15; j_gene: TRBJ2-7; d_gene: TRBD2; abundance: few; CDR3aa: CATGGFGYEQYF; CDR3nt: TGTGCCACGGGAGGGTTTGGCTACGAGCAGTACTTC
v_gene: TRBV6-6; j_gene: TRBJ1-5; d_gene: -; abundance: few; CDR3aa: CASSYDGPHQPQHF; CDR3nt: TGTGCCAGCAGTTACGACGGGCCACATCAGCCCCAGCATTTT
v_gene: TRBV4-2; j_gene: TRBJ2-5; d_gene: TRBD1; abundance: -; CDR3aa: CASSQGDRGRQETQYF; CDR3nt: TGTGCCAGCAGCCAAGGAGACAGGGGGCGACAAGAGACCCAGTACTTC
v_gene: TRBV7-8; j_gene: TRBJ1-4; d_gene: -; abundance: few; CDR3aa: CASSLLSLEKLFF; CDR3nt: TGTGCCAGCAGCTTACTCTCACTGGAAAAACTGTTTTTT
v_gene: TRBV20-1; j_gene: TRBJ2-7; d_gene: TRBD1; abundance: few; CDR3aa: CSARGPGTGSYNEQYF; CDR3nt: TGCAGTGCTAGGGGTCCCGGGACAGGGTCTTACAATGAGCAGTACTTC
v_gene: TRBV20-1; j_gene: TRBJ2-7; d_gene: -; abundance: -; CDR3aa: CSARCEAEQYF; CDR3nt: TGCAGTGCTAGGTGTGAGGCTGAGCAGTACTTC
v_gene: TRBV10-3; j_gene: TRBJ2-1; d_gene: TRBD2; abundance: many; CDR3aa: CAIGASGYNEQFF; CDR3nt: TGTGCCATCGGGGCTAGCGGCTACAATGAGCAGTTCTTC
v_gene: TRBV27; j_gene: TRBJ1-2; d_gene: -; abundance: many; CDR3aa: CASSPRGGLYGYTF; CDR3nt: TGTGCCAGCAGCCCCAGGGGAGGGCTATATGGCTACACCTTC
v_gene: TRBV20-1; j_gene: TRBJ1-2; d_gene: -; abundance: -; CDR3aa: CSAASVPGGYTF; CDR3nt: TGCAGTGCTGCCTCGGTTCCGGGGGGCTACACCTTC
v_gene: TRBV6-1; j_gene: TRBJ1-1; d_gene: TRBD1; abundance: -; CDR3aa: CASSDPEGAPLAFF; CDR3nt: TGTGCCAGCAGTGATCCAGAGGGGGCCCCTCTCGCTTTCTTT
v_gene: TRBV4-1; j_gene: TRBJ2-3; d_gene: -; abundance: -; CDR3aa: CASSPLRGTPIETQYF; CDR3nt: TGCGCCAGCAGCCCCCTCAGGGGCACTCCCATTGAGACGCAGTATTTT
v_gene: TRBV10-3; j_gene: TRBJ1-6; d_gene: TRBD1; abundance: -; CDR3aa: CAISERTGGESSYNSPLHF; CDR3nt: TGTGCCATCAGTGAACGGACAGGGGGCGAGAGCTCCTATAATTCACCCCTCCACTTT
v_gene: TRBV4-2; j_gene: TRBJ2-3; d_gene: TRBD2; abundance: many; CDR3aa: CASSRASGTSTDTQYF; CDR3nt: TGTGCCAGCAGCCGTGCTAGCGGGACTAGCACAGATACGCAGTATTTT
v_gene: TRBV30; j_gene: TRBJ1-2; d_gene: -; abundance: few; CDR3aa: CAWSVAGYGYTF; CDR3nt: TGTGCCTGGAGTGTTGCAGGCTATGGCTACACCTTC
v_gene: TRBV2; j_gene: TRBJ1-6; d_gene: -; abundance: -; CDR3aa: CASSAGYNSPLHF; CDR3nt: TGTGCCAGCAGTGCGGGCTATAATTCACCCCTCCACTTT
v_gene: TRBV10-3; j_gene: TRBJ2-7; d_gene: TRBD1; abundance: -; CDR3aa: CAISEPRDSPYEQYF; CDR3nt: TGTGCCATCAGTGAGCCACGGGACAGTCCCTACGAGCAGTACTTC